The 5 T cell receptor beta chains below come from one sample, sequenced in a study of blood T cells in healthy people across ages. The second PCR ran about 6 to 12 cycles with a sample-barcoded 5' primer and J-beta primers. Via MiXCR, TCRdb re-called the 5' RACE reads, giving one row per CDR3 protein. The sample carries about 620,000 distinct CDR3 sequences, 21% recorded once. Sequencing was done on a sample of blood. The origin of the receptors is a man between 65 and 85 years old in good health.

The rearrangement joins TRBV7-9 to TRBJ2-7, with 12 bases aligning to TRBD2. The CDR3 runs 15 residues. With V trimmed by 1 base and J by 6 bases, 4 bases remained unmatched. Germline CDR1 is SEHNR and CDR2 is FQNEAQ (reference sequence). DNA of the CDR3: TGTGCCAGCAGCTTAGGACTAGCGGGAGATGTCGAGCAGTACTTC. Amino acid sequence: CASSLGLAGDVEQYF.

V usage is TRBV20-1 and J usage is TRBJ2-5; 12 positions agree with TRBD2. This CDR3 region has 15 residues. Trimming at V came to 3 bases and at J to 1 base, leaving 3 bases not matched to a gene. Germline loops: CDR1 DFQATT, CDR2 SNEGSKA (reference sequence). The CDR3 DNA follows: TGCAGTGCTAGCCTAGCGGGAGGGTTCCAAGAGACCCAGTACTTC. This sequence encodes CSASLAGGFQETQYF.

This clonotype was detected only a few times. This chain joins TRBV20-1 and TRBJ2-7; 7 bases match TRBD2. Germline V gene sequence: CDR1 DFQATT, CDR2 SNEGSKA (reference sequence). This CDR3 is built from 12 residues. Trimming took 6 bases from V and 4 from J; bases not matched to a gene: 6. CDR3 DNA: TGCAGTGCGTCGCGGGAGAAGTACGAGCAGTACTTC. Translated: CSASREKYEQYF.

The chain is built from TRBV11-2 and TRBJ1-4, with 7 bases that match TRBD1. Germline lookup yields CDR1 SGHAT and CDR2 FQNNGV. Germline trimming cut 5 bases from V and 8 bases from J; bases unmatched to any gene: 8. The CDR3 covers 14 residues. CDR3 bases: TGTGCCAGCAGCAACCGACAGGGTGTGGAAAAACTGTTTTTT. This codes for CASSNRQGVEKLFF.

The chain has TRBV6-4 and TRBJ2-5; 7 bases are a match to TRBD1. The DNA end is a closer match to TRBJ2-1, so the J assignment may be wrong. The CDR3 has 15 amino acids. Germline CDR1 is MRHNA and CDR2 is SNTAGT. CDR3 sequence (DNA): TGTGCCAGCAGTGCCGCGACAGGGATAAGCAATGAGCAGTTCTTC. It translates to CASSAATGISNEQFF.